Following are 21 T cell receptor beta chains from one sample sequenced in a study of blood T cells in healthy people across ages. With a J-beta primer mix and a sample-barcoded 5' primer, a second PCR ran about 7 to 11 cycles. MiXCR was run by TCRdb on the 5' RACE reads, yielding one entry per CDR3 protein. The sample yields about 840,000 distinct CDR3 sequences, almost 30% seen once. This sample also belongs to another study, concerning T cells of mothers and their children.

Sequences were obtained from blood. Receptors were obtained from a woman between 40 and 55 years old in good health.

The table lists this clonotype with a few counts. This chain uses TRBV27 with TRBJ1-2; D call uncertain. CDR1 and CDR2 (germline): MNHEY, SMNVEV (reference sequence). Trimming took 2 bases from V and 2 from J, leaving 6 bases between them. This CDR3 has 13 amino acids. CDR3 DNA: TGTGCCAGCAGTTTAAAACAGAACTATGGCTACACCTTC. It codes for CASSLKQNYGYTF.

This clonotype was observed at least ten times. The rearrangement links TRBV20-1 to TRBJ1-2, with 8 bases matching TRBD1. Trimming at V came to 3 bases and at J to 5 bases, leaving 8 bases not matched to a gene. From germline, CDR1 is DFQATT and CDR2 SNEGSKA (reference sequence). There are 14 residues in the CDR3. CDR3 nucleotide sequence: TGCAGTGCTAGGGTCTGGCAGGGGGCTTATGGCTACACCTTC. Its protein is CSARVWQGAYGYTF.

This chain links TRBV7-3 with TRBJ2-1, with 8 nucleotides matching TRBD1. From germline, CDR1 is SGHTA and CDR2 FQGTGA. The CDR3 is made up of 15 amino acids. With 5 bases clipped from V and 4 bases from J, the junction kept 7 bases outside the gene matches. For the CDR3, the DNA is TGTGCCAGCAGCGGAAGGACAGGGAGGTACAATGAGCAGTTCTTC. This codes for CASSGRTGRYNEQFF.

The CDR3 DNA follows: TGTGCCAGCAGCCCCAGGCTGACCCTGGACAGGGTGCGGCAGTACTTC. It codes for CASSPRLTLDRVRQYF. This chain joins TRBV7-2 and TRBJ2-4; 8 bases align to TRBD1. The CDR3 is 16 amino acids. Looked up from germline, CDR1 is SGHTA and CDR2 is FQGNSA. The ends lost 5 bases at V and 13 bases at J; junction bases unmatched: 19. Full variable domain (rest looked up from reference TRBV7-2 and TRBJ2-4): GAGVSQSPSNKVTEKGKDVELRCDPISGHTALYWYRQSLGQGLEFLIYFQGNSAPDKSGLPSDRFSAERTGGSVSTLTIQRTQQEDSAVYLCASSPRLTLDRVRQYFGAGTRLSVL.

The CDR3 region is CASSYSTGWQGRSEQYF. The DNA of the CDR3 is TGTGCCAGCAGTTACAGTACGGGTTGGCAGGGACGCAGCGAGCAGTACTTC. The chain joins TRBV6-2 or TRBV6-3 to TRBJ2-7; D may be TRBD1 or TRBD2 (5 bases each). Germline CDR1 MNHEY, CDR2 SVGEGT. V was cut by 2 bases and J by 6 bases, with 23 bases left in between. This CDR3 spans 17 amino acids.

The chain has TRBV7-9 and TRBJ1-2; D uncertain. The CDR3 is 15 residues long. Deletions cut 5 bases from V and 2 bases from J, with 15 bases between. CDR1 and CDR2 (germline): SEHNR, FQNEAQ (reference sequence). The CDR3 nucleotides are TGTGCCAGCAGCCCGCGGCGTCCAGAAAACTATGGCTACACCTTC. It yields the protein CASSPRRPENYGYTF.

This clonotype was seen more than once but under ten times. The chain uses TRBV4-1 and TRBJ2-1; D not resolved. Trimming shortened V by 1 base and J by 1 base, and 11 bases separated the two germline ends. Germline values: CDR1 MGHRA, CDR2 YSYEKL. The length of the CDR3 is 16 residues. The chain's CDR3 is CASSQGVTGSYNEQFF. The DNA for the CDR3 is TGCGCCAGCAGCCAAGGGGTGACGGGTTCCTACAATGAGCAGTTCTTC.

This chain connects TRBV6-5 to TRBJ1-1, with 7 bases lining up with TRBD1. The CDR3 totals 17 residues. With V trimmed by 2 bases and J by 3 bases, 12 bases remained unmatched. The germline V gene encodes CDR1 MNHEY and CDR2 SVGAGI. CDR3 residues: CASSYTIGGGSHTEAFF. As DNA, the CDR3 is TGTGCCAGCAGTTACACAATCGGAGGGGGCTCCCACACTGAAGCTTTCTTT.

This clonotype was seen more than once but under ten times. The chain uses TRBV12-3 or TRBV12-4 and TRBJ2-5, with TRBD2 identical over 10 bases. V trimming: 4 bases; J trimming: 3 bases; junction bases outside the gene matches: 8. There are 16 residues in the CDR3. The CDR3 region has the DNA TGTGCCAGCAGTTCGACCGGGACTAGCGCCAAAGAGACCCAGTACTTC. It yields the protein CASSSTGTSAKETQYF.

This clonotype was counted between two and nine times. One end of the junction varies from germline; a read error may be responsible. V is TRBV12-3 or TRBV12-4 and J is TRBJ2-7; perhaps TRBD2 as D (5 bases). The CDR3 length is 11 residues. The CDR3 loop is CVSKLEGSQYF. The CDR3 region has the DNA TGTGTCAGCAAACTTGAGGGTTCCCAGTACTTC.

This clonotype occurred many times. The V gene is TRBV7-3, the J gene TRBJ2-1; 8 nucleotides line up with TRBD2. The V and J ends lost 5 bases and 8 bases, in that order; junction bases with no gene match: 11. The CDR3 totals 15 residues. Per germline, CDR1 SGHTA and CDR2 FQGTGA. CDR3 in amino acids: CASSTAGGSWDEQFF. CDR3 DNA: TGTGCCAGCAGCACGGCGGGGGGTAGTTGGGATGAGCAGTTCTTC.

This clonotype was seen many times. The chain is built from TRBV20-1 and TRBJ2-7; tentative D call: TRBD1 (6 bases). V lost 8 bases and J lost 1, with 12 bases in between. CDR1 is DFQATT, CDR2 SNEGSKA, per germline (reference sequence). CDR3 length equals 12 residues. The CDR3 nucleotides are TGCAGTCAGTCCGGGACATCCTACGAGCAGTACTTC. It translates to CSQSGTSYEQYF.

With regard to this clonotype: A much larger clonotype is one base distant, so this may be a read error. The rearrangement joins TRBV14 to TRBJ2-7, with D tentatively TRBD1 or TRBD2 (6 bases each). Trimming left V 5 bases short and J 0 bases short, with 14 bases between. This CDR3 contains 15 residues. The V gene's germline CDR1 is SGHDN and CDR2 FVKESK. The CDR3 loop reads CASSCGNRASYEQYF. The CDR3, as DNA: TGTGCCAGCAGCTGCGGGAACAGGGCCTCCTACGAGCAGTACTTC.

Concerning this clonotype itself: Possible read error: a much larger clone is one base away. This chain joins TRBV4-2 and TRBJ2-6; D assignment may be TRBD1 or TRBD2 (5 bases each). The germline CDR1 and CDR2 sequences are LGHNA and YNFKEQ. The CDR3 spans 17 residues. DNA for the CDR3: TGTGCCAGCAGCCAAGATGCACGGGGCTCCGGGGCCGACGTCCTGACTTTC. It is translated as CASSQDARGSGADVLTF.

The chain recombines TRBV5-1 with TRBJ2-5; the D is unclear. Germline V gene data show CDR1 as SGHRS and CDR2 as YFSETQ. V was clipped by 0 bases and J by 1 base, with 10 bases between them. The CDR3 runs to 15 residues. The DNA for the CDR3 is TGCGCCAGCAGCTTGGTGAGGCAGGCCCAAGAGACCCAGTACTTC. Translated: CASSLVRQAQETQYF.

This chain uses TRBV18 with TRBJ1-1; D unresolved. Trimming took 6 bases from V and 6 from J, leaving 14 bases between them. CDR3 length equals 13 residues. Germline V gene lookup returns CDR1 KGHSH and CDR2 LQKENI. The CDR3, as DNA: TGTGCCAGCTCCTCCAGTGATGGATCTGAAGCTTTCTTT. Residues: CASSSSDGSEAFF.

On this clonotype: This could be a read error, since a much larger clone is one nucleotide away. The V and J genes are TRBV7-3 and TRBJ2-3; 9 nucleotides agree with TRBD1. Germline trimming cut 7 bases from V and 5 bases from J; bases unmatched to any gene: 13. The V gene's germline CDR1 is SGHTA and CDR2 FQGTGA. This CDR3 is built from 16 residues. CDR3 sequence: CASNSFRDRALDTQYF. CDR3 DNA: TGTGCCAGCAACTCATTTCGGGACAGGGCACTAGATACGCAGTATTTT. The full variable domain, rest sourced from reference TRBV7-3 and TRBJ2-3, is GAGVSQTPSNKVTEKGKYVELRCDPISGHTALYWYRQSLGQGPEFLIYFQGTGAADDSGLPNDRFFAVRPEGSVSTLKIQRTERGDSAVYLCASNSFRDRALDTQYFGPGTRLTVL.

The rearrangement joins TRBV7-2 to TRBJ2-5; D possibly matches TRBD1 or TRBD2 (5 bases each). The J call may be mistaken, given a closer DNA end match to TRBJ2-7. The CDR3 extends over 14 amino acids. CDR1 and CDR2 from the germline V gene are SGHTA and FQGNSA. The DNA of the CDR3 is TGTGCCAGCAGCTTAGGACACGGGGCGGTCGAGCAGTACTTC. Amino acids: CASSLGHGAVEQYF.

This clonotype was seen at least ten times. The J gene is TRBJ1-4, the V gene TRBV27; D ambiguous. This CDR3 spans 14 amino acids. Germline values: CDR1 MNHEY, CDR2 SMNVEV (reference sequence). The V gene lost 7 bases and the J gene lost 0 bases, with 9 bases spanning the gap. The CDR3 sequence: CASMRRATNEKLFF. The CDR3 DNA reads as TGTGCCAGCATGAGAAGGGCAACTAATGAAAAACTGTTTTTT. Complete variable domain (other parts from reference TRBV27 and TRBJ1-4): EAQVTQNPRYLITVTGKKLTVTCSQNMNHEYMSWYRQDPGLGLRQIYYSMNVEVTDKGDVPEGYKVSRKEKRNFPLILESPSPNQTSLYFCASMRRATNEKLFFGSGTQLSVL.

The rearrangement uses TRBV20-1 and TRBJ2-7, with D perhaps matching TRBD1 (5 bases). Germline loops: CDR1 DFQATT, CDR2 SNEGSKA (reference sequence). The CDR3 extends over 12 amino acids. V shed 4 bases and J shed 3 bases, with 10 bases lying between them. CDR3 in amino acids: CSAIGQGYEQYF. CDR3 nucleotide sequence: TGCAGTGCTATTGGGCAGGGCTACGAGCAGTACTTC.

The chain's CDR3 is CSARRTRRADTQYF. The CDR3 DNA sequence: TGCAGTGCTAGGAGGACTAGGAGGGCAGATACGCAGTATTTT. The gene calls are TRBV20-1 and TRBJ2-3, with 7 nucleotides matching TRBD2. Germline trimming cut 3 bases from V and 4 bases from J; bases unmatched to any gene: 7. The CDR3 is 14 amino acids. Germline V gives CDR1 DFQATT, CDR2 SNEGSKA (reference sequence).